This T cell receptor beta chain was found in a study of Graves' ophthalmopathy and Graves' hyperthyroidism. Overall study: Peripheral blood collection took place at initial diagnosis, before any treatment. Broader study findings: The study's model predicted ophthalmopathy progression at 65% to 71% sensitivity and 72.22% specificity. Appearing in blood as well were most expanded thyroid clonotypes above 0.001 frequency.

Investigators amplified TCR beta CDR3 regions from RNA transcripts. Second-round multiplex PCR came after first-round RT-PCR with HTBI primers. TCRdb reprocessed the multiplex PCR reads via MiXCR and lists one record per CDR3 protein. The data show hundreds of thousands of distinct CDR3 sequences, 45% seen once. Diagnoses were established from clinical symptoms, serum thyroxine, TRAb, thyroid ultrasound and orbital computed tomography. As concerns this clonotype: No antigen is known for it.

V lost 7 bases, J lost 4 bases, and 17 bases lay in between. Germline lookup yields CDR1 SNHLY and CDR2 FYNNEI. The CDR3 extends over 15 amino acids. This clonotype was obtained from an adult man with Graves' ophthalmopathy. The source material was peripheral blood. The chain uses TRBV2 and TRBJ1-5; possible D gene TRBD1, 5 bases. CDR3 in amino acids: CASTGDQGSNQPQHF. CDR3 bases: TGTGCCAGCACGGGAGACCAGGGTAGTAATCAGCCCCAGCATTTT.